Shown below are 28 T cell receptor beta chains from a single sample sequenced in a study of cytotoxic CD8 clonotypes in ibrutinib-treated CLL. Libraries were prepared by immunoSEQ multiplex PCR; TCRdb keeps only in-frame clonotypes and omits some of them. This table holds 130,000 or so clones, about four fifths found once. The specimen was PBMCs, collected after 12 months of ibrutinib treatment. These TCRs come from a human donor with chronic lymphocytic leukemia.

The rearrangement uses TRBV5-1 and TRBJ1-1; 9 bases are a match to TRBD1. The ends lost 2 bases at V and 1 base at J; junction bases unmatched: 6. Germline CDR1 SGHRS, CDR2 YFSETQ. CDR3 size: 16 residues. The CDR3, as DNA: TGCGCCAGCAGCTTCACAGGGGGCGCGGGGAACACTGAAGCTTTCTTT. Protein sequence: CASSFTGGAGNTEAFF.

The chain carries TRBV27 and TRBJ2-7; 11 bases agree with TRBD2. The CDR3 sequence is 15 residues long. Trimming at V came to 4 bases and at J to 7 bases, leaving 9 bases not matched to a gene. CDR1 is MNHEY and CDR2 is SMNVEV in the germline V gene (reference sequence). CDR3 loop: CASSSRLAGTGEQYF. CDR3 coding DNA: TGTGCCAGCAGTTCCCGACTAGCGGGAACGGGGGAGCAGTACTTC.

J is TRBJ1-1 and V is TRBV11-2, with D possibly TRBD1 on 5 matching bases. Germline V gene sequence: CDR1 SGHAT, CDR2 FQNNGV. The CDR3 spans 16 residues. V was clipped by 5 bases and J by 0 bases, with 16 bases between them. The CDR3 bases are TGTGCCAGCAGCCAAGGGGACGGAGCTGTGAACACTGAAGCTTTCTTT. Translation: CASSQGDGAVNTEAFF.

This clone has only a few counts. V and J are TRBV27 and TRBJ2-3; possibly TRBD2 for D (6 bases). In germline, CDR1 is MNHEY, CDR2 SMNVEV (reference sequence). The CDR3 runs to 14 residues. Deletions cut 7 bases from V and 3 bases from J, with 14 bases between. CDR3 in amino acids: CASKFGRMTDTQYF. DNA of the CDR3: TGTGCCAGCAAATTTGGGAGGATGACAGATACGCAGTATTTT.

CDR3 sequence: CASSLLSGSPLQETQYF. The CDR3 nucleotides are TGTGCCAGCAGCTTGCTCAGCGGGAGTCCCTTACAAGAGACCCAGTACTTC. The rearrangement links TRBV5-6 to TRBJ2-5, with TRBD2 matching 8 bases. The CDR3 is made up of 17 amino acids. Looked up from germline, CDR1 is SGHDT and CDR2 is YYEEEE. The V segment lost 1 base and the J segment 2 bases; nucleotides outside the gene matches: 10. The full variable domain, with the rest looked up from reference TRBV5-6 and TRBJ2-5, is DAGVTQSPTHLIKTRGQQVTLRCSPKSGHDTVSWYQQALGQGPQFIFQYYEEEERQRGNFPDRFSGHQFPNYSSELNVNALLLGDSALYLCASSLLSGSPLQETQYFGPGTRLLVL.

The chain recombines TRBV7-2 with TRBJ2-7, with a weak D call TRBD2 (6 bases). Germline CDR1 SGHTA, CDR2 FQGNSA. CDR3 length equals 15 residues. V was cut by 1 base and J by 1 base, with 11 bases left in between. CDR3 region: CASSLDWAGSYEQYF. DNA for the CDR3: TGTGCCAGCAGCTTAGACTGGGCGGGATCCTACGAGCAGTACTTC.

The V and J genes are TRBV27 and TRBJ1-2; TRBD1 might be the D (5 bases). The CDR3 has 14 residues. In germline, CDR1 is MNHEY, CDR2 SMNVEV (reference sequence). V was shortened by 6 bases and J by 3 bases, with 14 bases between the two germline ends. The CDR3 region is CASSPGFRDYGYTF. The CDR3 nucleotides read TGTGCCAGCAGCCCAGGGTTTCGCGACTATGGCTACACCTTC.

The J gene is TRBJ2-7, the V gene TRBV4-3; TRBD1 agrees at 9 bases. The CDR3 length is 16 residues. Losses at the gene ends were 1 base for V and 1 base for J; bases not matched to a gene: 5. From germline, CDR1 is LGHNA and CDR2 YSLEER. The CDR3 is CASSQVKGQGSYEQYF. Here the CDR3 DNA reads TGCGCCAGCAGCCAAGTTAAAGGACAGGGGTCCTACGAGCAGTACTTC.

This clone was seen once. The chain couples TRBV13 to TRBJ2-3; 11 nucleotides match TRBD2. Looked up from germline, CDR1 is PRHDT and CDR2 is FYEKMQ (reference sequence). Trimming removed 1 base from V and 2 bases from J; junction bases left unmatched: 2. The CDR3 sequence is 16 residues long. CDR3 sequence: CASSLVGLAVTDTQYF. The DNA for the CDR3 is TGTGCCAGCAGCTTAGTGGGACTAGCGGTCACAGATACGCAGTATTTT.

The chain joins TRBV7-9 to TRBJ1-2; D uncertain. The CDR3 runs 12 residues. The germline gives CDR1 SEHNR, CDR2 FQNEAQ (reference sequence). Deletions cut 5 bases from V and 2 bases from J, with 6 bases between. The CDR3 region is CASSPPNYGYTF. CDR3 DNA sequence: TGTGCCAGCAGCCCCCCGAACTATGGCTACACCTTC.

The chain joins TRBV18 to TRBJ2-7; 7 bases fit TRBD1. The J segment lost 4 bases and the V segment lost 4 bases, leaving 7 bases of the junction unmatched. This CDR3 spans 14 amino acids. The V gene's germline CDR1 is KGHSH and CDR2 LQKENI. DNA for the CDR3: TGTGCCAGCTCACAAGACCGGGACAGATACGAGCAGTACTTC. Translated, it gives CASSQDRDRYEQYF.

The CDR3 sequence: CASSRTRGPNYGYTF. In DNA, the CDR3 is TGTGCCAGCAGCCGGACCAGGGGACCTAACTATGGCTACACCTTC. The V gene is TRBV5-6, the J gene TRBJ1-2; D perhaps matches TRBD1 (6 bases). This CDR3 region has 15 residues. Germline V lookup: CDR1 SGHDT, CDR2 YYEEEE. The germline V and J ends were trimmed by 4 bases and 0 bases, with 13 bases remaining between them. The variable domain in full, with the rest retrieved from reference TRBV5-6 and TRBJ1-2, is DAGVTQSPTHLIKTRGQQVTLRCSPKSGHDTVSWYQQALGQGPQFIFQYYEEEERQRGNFPDRFSGHQFPNYSSELNVNALLLGDSALYLCASSRTRGPNYGYTFGSGTRLTVV.

This rearrangement joins TRBV4-3 to TRBJ2-2; D remains ambiguous. Germline CDR1 is LGHNA and CDR2 is YSLEER. The ends were cut back, 3 bases at V and 6 bases at J, with 11 bases in the middle. The length of the CDR3 is 14 residues. In nucleotides, the CDR3 is TGCGCCAGCAGCCAGGCGGTCTTAGCCGGGGAGCTGTTTTTT. Amino acids: CASSQAVLAGELFF.

V usage is TRBV5-1 and J usage is TRBJ2-2, with D uncertain. Germline V CDR1 and CDR2: SGHRS, YFSETQ. The CDR3 length is 15 residues. V gave up 3 bases and J gave up 0 bases, with 9 bases separating them. This CDR3 reads CASSWSTTNTGELFF. CDR3 DNA sequence: TGCGCCAGCAGCTGGTCCACAACGAACACCGGGGAGCTGTTTTTT.

This clone was counted a few times. The V gene is TRBV19, the J gene TRBJ2-2, with a weak D call TRBD2 (5 bases). V gave up 5 bases and J gave up 6 bases, with 16 bases separating them. The CDR3 extends over 15 amino acids. Germline V gives CDR1 LNHDA, CDR2 SQIVND (reference sequence). The CDR3, as DNA: TGTGCCAGTAGTGTCGGAGGAGCGTCGGCCGGGGAGCTGTTTTTT. This encodes CASSVGGASAGELFF.

The chain recombines TRBV2 with TRBJ1-2; D is uncertain. Germline CDR1 reads SNHLY; CDR2 reads FYNNEI. This CDR3 has 12 residues. The V end was cut by 2 bases, the J end by 4 bases, with 5 bases between. Here the CDR3 reads CASSEYVYGYTF. In nucleotides, the CDR3 is TGTGCCAGCAGTGAATACGTCTATGGCTACACCTTC.

The rearrangement joins TRBV19 to TRBJ2-1; TRBD2 matches at 8 bases. The germline CDR1 and CDR2 sequences are LNHDA and SQIVND (reference sequence). J lost 8 bases, V lost 6 bases, and 18 bases had no gene match. The CDR3 contains 17 residues. DNA for the CDR3: TGTGCCAGTAGAAAGGGGCGTGCCGGACTAGCTTTCTATGAGCAGTTCTTC. Amino acid sequence: CASRKGRAGLAFYEQFF.

The chain is built from TRBV18 and TRBJ1-2; 8 nucleotides match TRBD1. The germline CDR1 and CDR2 sequences are KGHSH and LQKENI. The CDR3 has 16 amino acids. V lost 3 bases and J lost 0; bases outside the gene matches: 6. DNA of the CDR3: TGTGCCAGCTCACCCGTGAGGACAGGGACTAACTATGGCTACACCTTC. It yields the protein CASSPVRTGTNYGYTF.

This sequence joins TRBV7-3 and TRBJ2-1, with 7 bases fitting TRBD2. With 2 bases clipped from V and 2 bases from J, the junction kept 6 bases outside the gene matches. Looked up from germline, CDR1 is SGHTA and CDR2 is FQGTGA. CDR3 length: 16 residues. As DNA, the CDR3 is TGTGCCAGCAGCTTAGGGCTAGCGGCCCCCTACAATGAGCAGTTCTTC. As protein: CASSLGLAAPYNEQFF.

The chain is built from TRBV5-1 and TRBJ2-7; 8 bases agree with TRBD1. Trimming removed 4 bases from V and 6 bases from J; junction bases left unmatched: 9. The CDR3 consists of 14 residues. Germline V gene sequence: CDR1 SGHRS, CDR2 YFSETQ. This CDR3 reads CASSTRQGSGEQYF. CDR3 DNA: TGCGCCAGCAGCACCAGACAGGGGTCTGGCGAGCAGTACTTC.

The chain is built from TRBV4-1 and TRBJ1-2; a weak D match, TRBD1 (5 bases). Germline assignment: CDR1 MGHRA and CDR2 YSYEKL. The CDR3 totals 15 residues. The V end was cut by 1 base, the J end by 5 bases, with 14 bases between. The CDR3 sequence is CASSQGTGGGYGYTF. Written as DNA, the CDR3 is TGCGCCAGCAGCCAAGGTACAGGAGGAGGTTATGGCTACACCTTC.

The chain joins TRBV7-9 to TRBJ2-7, with TRBD2 matching 7 bases. The V segment lost 1 base and the J segment 4 bases; nucleotides outside the gene matches: 4. Per the germline V gene, CDR1 is SEHNR and CDR2 is FQNEAQ (reference sequence). The CDR3 covers 14 residues. CDR3 in amino acids: CASSLGGSLYEQYF. For the CDR3, the DNA is TGTGCCAGCAGCTTAGGCGGGAGTCTGTACGAGCAGTACTTC.

The chain joins TRBV19 to TRBJ2-2, with 12 bases identical to TRBD2. The CDR3 length is 19 residues. Unmatched junction bases numbered 9, after V lost 4 bases and J lost 0 bases. Per the germline V gene, CDR1 is LNHDA and CDR2 is SQIVND (reference sequence). CDR3 protein: CASSTLTSGSPSNTGELFF. CDR3 nucleotide sequence: TGTGCCAGTAGTACCCTGACTAGCGGGAGCCCCTCGAACACCGGGGAGCTGTTTTTT.

The rearrangement uses TRBV11-2 and TRBJ2-3; the D gene could be TRBD1 or TRBD2 (5 bases each). From germline, CDR1 is SGHAT and CDR2 FQNNGV. The CDR3 consists of 14 residues. Trimming took 8 bases from V and 2 from J, leaving 14 bases between them. Here the CDR3 DNA reads TGTGCCAGCGGCAGGGCGAGGGCCACAGATACGCAGTATTTT. This sequence encodes CASGRARATDTQYF.

There are a few counts of this clone. CDR3 sequence (DNA): TGTGCCAGCAGTGAATTTTTAGGGTTTTTGGAGACCCAGTACTTC. It codes for CASSEFLGFLETQYF. This chain joins TRBV6-1 and TRBJ2-5; D is unclear. This CDR3 comprises 15 residues. Germline V CDR1 and CDR2: MNHNS, SASEGT. The V end lost 2 bases, the J end lost 5 bases, and 15 bases lay between the germline ends.

The rearrangement joins TRBV7-8 to TRBJ1-2, with 10 bases that match TRBD1. The CDR3 is made up of 16 amino acids. CDR1 is SGHVS, CDR2 FQNEAQ, per germline. V trimming: 4 bases; J trimming: 1 base; junction bases outside the gene matches: 6. The CDR3 loop reads CASSSRQGALNYGYTF. CDR3 in DNA: TGTGCCAGCAGCTCACGACAGGGGGCCCTTAACTATGGCTACACCTTC.

This clone occurred a few times. The chain recombines TRBV5-5 with TRBJ1-1, with no clear D. Per germline, CDR1 SGHKS and CDR2 YYEKEE (reference sequence). This CDR3 has 13 residues. Trimming took off 2 bases at V and 3 bases at J, with 8 bases between the two ends. CDR3: CASSFSLDTEAFF. Written as DNA, the CDR3 is TGTGCCAGCAGCTTCTCTTTGGACACTGAAGCTTTCTTT.

The rearrangement joins TRBV27 to TRBJ2-5; D is tentatively TRBD1 or TRBD2 (5 bases each). Germline CDR1 is MNHEY and CDR2 is SMNVEV (reference sequence). V lost 6 bases to trimming and J lost 5 bases, with 7 bases between them. The CDR3 runs to 11 residues. The CDR3 here is CASRGTETQYF. The CDR3 nucleotides read TGTGCCAGCAGGGGGACGGAGACCCAGTACTTC.